This T cell receptor (beta chain) was retrieved from a study of response to subunit inactivated influenza vaccine. Study-level findings and limits: After each seasonal influenza vaccination, few new T cells are recruited, the authors suggested.

On this clonotype itself: Its antigen is unknown.

Germline CDR1 reads MNHEY; CDR2 reads SVGAGI. Trimming took 2 bases from V and 1 from J, leaving 17 bases between them. This CDR3 is 17 amino acids long. TCRdb re-derived calls from the RT-PCR reads in MiXCR, one entry per CDR3 protein. This sample has more than 150,000 distinct CDR3 sequences, with approximately 12% found just once. The receptor comes from a man aged 45-69 years who received an inactivated influenza vaccine. This chain uses TRBV6-5 with TRBJ1-1; D remains ambiguous. This specimen consisted of CD8+ T cells sorted from PBMCs, obtained about 24 months after vaccination. The CDR3 region is CASSYREGPGPNTEAFF. DNA for the CDR3: TGTGCCAGCAGTTACAGGGAGGGTCCTGGGCCGAACACTGAAGCTTTCTTT.